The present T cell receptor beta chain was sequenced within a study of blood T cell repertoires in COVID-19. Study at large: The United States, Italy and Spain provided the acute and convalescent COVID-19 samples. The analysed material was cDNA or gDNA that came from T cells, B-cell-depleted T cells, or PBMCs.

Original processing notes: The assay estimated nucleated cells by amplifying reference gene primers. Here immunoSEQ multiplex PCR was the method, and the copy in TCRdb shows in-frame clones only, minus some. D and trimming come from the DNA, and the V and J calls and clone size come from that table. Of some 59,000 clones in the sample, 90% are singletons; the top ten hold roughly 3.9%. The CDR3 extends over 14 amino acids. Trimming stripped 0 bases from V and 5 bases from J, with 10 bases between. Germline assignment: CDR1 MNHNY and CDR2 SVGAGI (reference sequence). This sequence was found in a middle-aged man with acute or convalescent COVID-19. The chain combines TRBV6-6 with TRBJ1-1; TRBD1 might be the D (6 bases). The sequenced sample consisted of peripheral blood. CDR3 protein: CASSYSRGGTEAFF. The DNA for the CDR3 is TGTGCCAGCAGTTACTCGAGGGGGGGAACTGAAGCTTTCTTT.